This TCR beta chain is drawn from a study of shared clonotypes between healthy human individuals (dated by TCRdb to the early 2020s). In the study overall: The cohort comprised two women and three men aged 18 to 49 years. To increase sequencing depth and limit assay-specific biases, different laboratories used diverse techniques to prepare libraries and sequence TCR repertoires. To estimate repertoire size and how much clonotypes are shared between individuals, the study performed deep sequencing of blood TCR repertoires from roughly five healthy adults. Per donor, leukapheresis produced somewhere between about 0.85 and 8.9 billion PBMCs. Per donor, three plates each were used for CD4 naive and CD4 memory, two for CD8 naive, and one for CD8 memory.

In regard to this clone: The clone's antigen remains unknown. No base qualities exist here, and no much larger clone lies one base off it.

Healthy HIV-negative adults with no recently reported acute infections or vaccinations were included as donors. Every donor was a Caucasian adult residing in Nashville, Tennessee, USA. CD4+ T cells were enriched by magnetic negative selection; naive cells were then positively selected on CD45RA, and the negative fraction formed the memory subset. Blood was collected by leukapheresis, and PBMCs were isolated by Ficoll-Histopaque density gradient centrifugation and then cryopreserved in liquid nitrogen vapor phase. Purity and quantity of every magnetically sorted T cell population were checked by analytical flow cytometry. Genomic DNA was isolated from every sorted fraction and measured by UV absorbance on a Nanodrop 2000c. Counted from cysteine to phenylalanine, this CDR3 has 17 amino acids. Here the CDR3 DNA is all that survives: 51 bases in frame from base 1. Using the deep immunoSEQ assay, TCR CDR3 regions were amplified from genomic DNA by multiplex PCR. Extracted genomic DNA from each cell subset was distributed evenly across all wells of several immunoSEQ 96-well plates, and each plate was treated as a replicate. Each replicate PCR for sorted subsets received around 200 ng genomic DNA, equal to roughly 29,000 T cell genomes. Purified libraries were measured with a Qubit 3.0 fluorometer, size-checked on a Bioanalyzer 2100, and measured again with the KAPA Library Quantification kit. Every immunoSEQ 96-well plate was sequenced on a separate single-read 150-cycle Illumina NextSeq 550 flow cell. Turning to the authors' computational methods: The immunoSEQ output contained only junctional sequences without quality scores, so filtering could not match that applied to full-length reads. To assign V/J genes and CDR3, sequences were annotated against IMGT germline references using PyIR, a Python wrapper for IgBLAST v1.9. Any read was removed if the V/J assignment was weak (E-value above 1e-6), the CDR3 was missing, or the read contained stop codons, out-of-frame junctions, or ambiguous translated residues. V3J clonotypes were defined as sequences sharing the same inferred V gene, J gene, and CDR3 amino acid sequence. The percentage overlap between two repertoires was calculated by dividing the number of shared unique clonotypes by the size of the smaller repertoire. Repertoire richness was assessed with RTK rarefaction, the Chao1 estimator, and Recon v2.1 estimates of unobserved clonotypes. Generation probabilities for all TCRbeta clonotypes obtained by the gDNA method from several donors were computed using OLGA. TCRdb holds this immuneACCESS table with in-frame rearrangements only. Some clones are missing; in checked studies, unresolved V genes explain under half, and the rest has no known cause. For V, J and clone size, that table is used; D and trimming come from the DNA. The sample yields some 2,100,000 clones; almost 96% were counted once. The ten largest account for roughly 0.13% of the sample.

On the study overall, not on this receptor specifically: Because the study included a small number of donors, the genetic and exposure-history diversity represented was limited. Sampling was restricted to blood, and TCR repertoires in tissue are likely to differ from TCR repertoires in blood. Higher generation probabilities were observed for clonotypes shared by all four sorted-subset donors than for non-shared clonotypes. Based on pairwise subsampling, the degree of clonotype sharing among donors was expected to be affected by sequencing depth. Rarefaction of sorted-subset datasets indicated incomplete sequencing despite the large sequencing depth. Across several donors, about 5.2% of naive CD4, around 3.5% of naive CD8, 2.3% of memory CD4, and over 0.35% of memory CD8 clonotypes were shared. Estimated clonotype richness was generally larger for naive than for memory subsets.

The TCR comes from a man aged 18 to 30 in good health. The sequencing input was naive CD4+ T cells sorted from blood. The cell subset or site label, read with the paper, signifies: CD45RA+ positively selected. Here the chain combines TRBV21-1 and TRBJ2-7. TRBV21-1 is reported as a pseudogene. The CDR3 loop reads CASSRIKVVGPTYEQYF. In nucleotide form, the sequence is TGTGCCAGCAGCAGGATCAAGGTTGTAGGGCCTACCTACGAGCAGTACTTC.